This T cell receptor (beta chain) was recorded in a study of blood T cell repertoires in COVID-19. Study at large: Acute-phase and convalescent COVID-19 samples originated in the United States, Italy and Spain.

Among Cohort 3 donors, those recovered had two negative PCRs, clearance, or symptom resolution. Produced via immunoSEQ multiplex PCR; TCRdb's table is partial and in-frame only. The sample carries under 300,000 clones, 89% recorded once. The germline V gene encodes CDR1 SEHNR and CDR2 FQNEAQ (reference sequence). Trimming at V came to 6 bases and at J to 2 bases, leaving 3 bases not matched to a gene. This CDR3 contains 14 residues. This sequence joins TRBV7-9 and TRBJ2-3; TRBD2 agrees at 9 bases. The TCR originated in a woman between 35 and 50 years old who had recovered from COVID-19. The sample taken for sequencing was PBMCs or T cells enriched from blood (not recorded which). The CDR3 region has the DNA TGTGCCAGCAGTCCGGGACTAGCCACAGATACGCAGTATTTT. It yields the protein CASSPGLATDTQYF.